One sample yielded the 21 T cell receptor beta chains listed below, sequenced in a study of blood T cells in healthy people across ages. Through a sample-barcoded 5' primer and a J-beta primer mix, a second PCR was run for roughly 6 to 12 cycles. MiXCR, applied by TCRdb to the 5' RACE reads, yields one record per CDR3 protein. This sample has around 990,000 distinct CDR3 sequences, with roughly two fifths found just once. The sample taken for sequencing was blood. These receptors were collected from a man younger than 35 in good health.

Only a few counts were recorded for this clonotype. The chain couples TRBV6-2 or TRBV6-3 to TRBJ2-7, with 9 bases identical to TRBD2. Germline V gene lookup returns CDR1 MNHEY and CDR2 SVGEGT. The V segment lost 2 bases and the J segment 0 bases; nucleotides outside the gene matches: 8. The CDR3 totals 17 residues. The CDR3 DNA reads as TGTGCCAGCAGTTACGGTCCTAGCGGGGATCCCTCCTACGAGCAGTACTTC. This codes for CASSYGPSGDPSYEQYF.

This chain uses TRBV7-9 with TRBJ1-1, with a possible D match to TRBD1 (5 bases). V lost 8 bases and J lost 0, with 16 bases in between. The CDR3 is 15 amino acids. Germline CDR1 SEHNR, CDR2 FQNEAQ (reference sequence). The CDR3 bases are TGTGCCAGCGGAGGGGTAGAGGGAATGAACACTGAAGCTTTCTTT. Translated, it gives CASGGVEGMNTEAFF.

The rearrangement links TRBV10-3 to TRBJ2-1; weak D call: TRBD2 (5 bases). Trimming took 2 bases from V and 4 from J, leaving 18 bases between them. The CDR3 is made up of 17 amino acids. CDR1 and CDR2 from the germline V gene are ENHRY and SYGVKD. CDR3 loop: CAISEDEGVRLYNEQFF. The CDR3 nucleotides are TGTGCCATCAGTGAGGACGAGGGTGTCAGACTTTACAATGAGCAGTTCTTC.

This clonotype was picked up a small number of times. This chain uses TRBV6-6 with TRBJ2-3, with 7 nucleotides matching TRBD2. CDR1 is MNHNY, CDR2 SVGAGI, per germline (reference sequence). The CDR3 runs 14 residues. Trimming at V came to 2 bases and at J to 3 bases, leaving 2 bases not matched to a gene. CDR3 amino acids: CASSYRDYTDTQYF. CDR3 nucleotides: TGTGCCAGCAGTTACCGGGACTATACAGATACGCAGTATTTT.

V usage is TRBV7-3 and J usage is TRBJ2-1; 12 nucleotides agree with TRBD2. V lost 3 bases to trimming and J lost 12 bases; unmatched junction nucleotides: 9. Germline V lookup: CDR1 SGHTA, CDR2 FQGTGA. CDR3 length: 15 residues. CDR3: CASSLGTSGLHGQFF. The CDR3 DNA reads TGTGCCAGCAGCTTGGGGACTAGCGGGTTGCATGGGCAGTTCTTC.

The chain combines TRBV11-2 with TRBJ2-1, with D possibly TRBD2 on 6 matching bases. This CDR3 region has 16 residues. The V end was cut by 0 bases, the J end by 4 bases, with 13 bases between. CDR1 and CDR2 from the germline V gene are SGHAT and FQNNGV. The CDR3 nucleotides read TGTGCCAGCAGCTTAGATCAATGGGGGGAGTACAATGAGCAGTTCTTC. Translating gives CASSLDQWGEYNEQFF.

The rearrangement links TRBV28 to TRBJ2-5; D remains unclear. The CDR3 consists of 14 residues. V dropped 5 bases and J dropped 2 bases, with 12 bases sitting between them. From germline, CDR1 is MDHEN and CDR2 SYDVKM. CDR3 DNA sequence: TGTGCCAGCAGTCCCCCGGTGGGGCAAGAGACCCAGTACTTC. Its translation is CASSPPVGQETQYF.

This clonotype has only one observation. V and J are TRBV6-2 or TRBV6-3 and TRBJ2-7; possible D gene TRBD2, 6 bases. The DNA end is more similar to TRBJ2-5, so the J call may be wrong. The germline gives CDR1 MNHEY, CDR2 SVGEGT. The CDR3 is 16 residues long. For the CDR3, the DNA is TGTGCCAGCAGTTACAATGACGGGGGAAGGGGTGAGACCCAGTACTTC. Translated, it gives CASSYNDGGRGETQYF.

CDR3 sequence: CASSADAYTEAFF. The CDR3 nucleotides read TGCGCCAGCAGCGCCGACGCTTACACTGAAGCTTTCTTT. V is TRBV5-1 and J is TRBJ1-1; D gene unclear. This CDR3 is built from 13 residues. Germline V lookup: CDR1 SGHRS, CDR2 YFSETQ. V gave up 4 bases and J gave up 3 bases, with 10 bases separating them.

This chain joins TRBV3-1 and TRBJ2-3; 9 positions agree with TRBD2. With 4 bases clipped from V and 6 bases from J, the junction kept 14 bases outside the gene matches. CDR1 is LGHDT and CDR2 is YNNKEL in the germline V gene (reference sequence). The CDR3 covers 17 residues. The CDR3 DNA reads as TGTGCCAGCAGCCGTAATAGCGGGGGAGGTTTAGAGGATACGCAGTATTTT. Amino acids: CASSRNSGGGLEDTQYF.

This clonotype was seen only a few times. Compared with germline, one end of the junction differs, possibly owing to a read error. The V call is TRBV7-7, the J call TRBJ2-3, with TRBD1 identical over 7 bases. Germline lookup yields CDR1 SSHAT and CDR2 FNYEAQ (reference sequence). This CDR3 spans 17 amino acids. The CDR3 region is CASSSAVSGTGTDTQYF. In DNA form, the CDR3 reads TGTGCTAGCAGCTCCGCCGTTTCCGGGACAGGCACAGATACGCAGTATTTT.

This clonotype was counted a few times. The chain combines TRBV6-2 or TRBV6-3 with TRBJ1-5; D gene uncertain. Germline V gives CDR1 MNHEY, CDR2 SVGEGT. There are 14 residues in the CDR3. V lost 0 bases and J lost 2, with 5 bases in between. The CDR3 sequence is CASSYSRGNQPQHF. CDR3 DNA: TGTGCCAGCAGTTACTCGAGAGGCAATCAGCCCCAGCATTTT.

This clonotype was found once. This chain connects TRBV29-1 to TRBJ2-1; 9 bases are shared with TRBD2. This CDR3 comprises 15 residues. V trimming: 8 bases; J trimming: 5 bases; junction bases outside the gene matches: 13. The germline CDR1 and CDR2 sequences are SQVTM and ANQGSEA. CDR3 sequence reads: CSPPLSGGLNNEQFF. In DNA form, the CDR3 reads TGCAGCCCCCCCTTAAGCGGGGGGTTAAACAATGAGCAGTTCTTC.

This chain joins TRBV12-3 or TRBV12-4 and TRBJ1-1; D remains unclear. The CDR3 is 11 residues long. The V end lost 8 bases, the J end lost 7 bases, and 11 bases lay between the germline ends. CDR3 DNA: TGTGCCAGCGGAGGTACACGTGAAGCTTTCTTT. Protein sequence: CASGGTREAFF.

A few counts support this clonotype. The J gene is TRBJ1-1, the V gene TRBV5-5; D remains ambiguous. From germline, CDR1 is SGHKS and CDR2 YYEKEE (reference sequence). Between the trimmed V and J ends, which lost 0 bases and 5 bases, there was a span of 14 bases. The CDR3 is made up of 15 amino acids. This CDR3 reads CASSLGGRWETEAFF. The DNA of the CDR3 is TGTGCCAGCAGCTTGGGAGGACGTTGGGAAACTGAAGCTTTCTTT.

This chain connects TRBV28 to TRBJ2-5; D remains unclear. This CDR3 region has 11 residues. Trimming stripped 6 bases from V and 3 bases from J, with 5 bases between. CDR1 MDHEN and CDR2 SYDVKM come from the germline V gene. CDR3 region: CASRVEETQYF. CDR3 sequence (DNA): TGTGCCAGCAGGGTAGAAGAGACCCAGTACTTC.

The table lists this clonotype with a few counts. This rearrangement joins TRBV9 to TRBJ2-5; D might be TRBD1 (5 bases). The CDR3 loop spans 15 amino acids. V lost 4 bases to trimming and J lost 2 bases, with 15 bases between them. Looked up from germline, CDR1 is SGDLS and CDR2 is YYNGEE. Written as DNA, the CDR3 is TGTGCCAGCAGCACCATGGGGCGCAAGCAAGAGACCCAGTACTTC. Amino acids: CASSTMGRKQETQYF.

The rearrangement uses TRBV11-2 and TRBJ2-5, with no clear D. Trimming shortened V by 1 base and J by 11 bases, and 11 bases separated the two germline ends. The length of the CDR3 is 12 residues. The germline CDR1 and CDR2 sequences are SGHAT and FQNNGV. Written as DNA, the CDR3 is TGTGCCAGCAGCTTAGCGGCTAATGAGCAGTACTTC. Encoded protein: CASSLAANEQYF.

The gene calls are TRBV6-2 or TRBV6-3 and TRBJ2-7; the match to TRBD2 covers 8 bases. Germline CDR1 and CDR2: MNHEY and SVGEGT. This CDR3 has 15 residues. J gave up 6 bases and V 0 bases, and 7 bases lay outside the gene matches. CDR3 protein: CASSYSTSEGAEQYF. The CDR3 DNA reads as TGTGCCAGCAGTTACTCGACTAGCGAGGGTGCCGAGCAGTACTTC.

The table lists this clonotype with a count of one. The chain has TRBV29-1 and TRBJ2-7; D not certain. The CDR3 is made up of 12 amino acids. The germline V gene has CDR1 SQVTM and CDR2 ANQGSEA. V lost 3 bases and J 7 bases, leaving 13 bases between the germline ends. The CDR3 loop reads CSVELGYNEQYF. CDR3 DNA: TGCAGCGTTGAGTTGGGCTACAATGAGCAGTACTTC.

DNA of the CDR3: TGCAGTGCTAGAGATACGGGGGACAATGAGCAGTTCTTC. It encodes CSARDTGDNEQFF. The chain carries TRBV20-1 and TRBJ2-1, with D possibly TRBD2 on 6 matching bases. The V gene lost 0 bases and the J gene lost 5 bases, with 8 bases spanning the gap. Germline CDR1 reads DFQATT; CDR2 reads SNEGSKA (reference sequence). This CDR3 has 13 residues.